The clone carrying this T cell receptor (beta chain) was counted a few times. From germline, CDR1 is MNHEY and CDR2 SMNVEV (reference sequence). The CDR3 length is 13 residues. V was cut by 8 bases and J by 0 bases, with 8 bases left in between. Expressed TCRB transcripts were sequenced, since all the RNA that had been isolated was reverse transcribed. The repertoire was sequenced with immunoSEQ multiplex PCR; TCRdb's copy has only in-frame clones and lacks some. In the table there are hundreds of thousands of clones, approximately 31% of which are singletons. The data belong to a study of beta chain features in type 1 diabetes.

The clonotype originates from a man between 18 and 35 years old in good health. Sequencing used naive CD4+ T cells from blood. The chain joins TRBV27 to TRBJ1-3; no reliable D call. DNA for the CDR3: TGTGCCAGCGGGGAGAGCTCTGGAAACACCATATATTTT. Translated, it gives CASGESSGNTIYF.